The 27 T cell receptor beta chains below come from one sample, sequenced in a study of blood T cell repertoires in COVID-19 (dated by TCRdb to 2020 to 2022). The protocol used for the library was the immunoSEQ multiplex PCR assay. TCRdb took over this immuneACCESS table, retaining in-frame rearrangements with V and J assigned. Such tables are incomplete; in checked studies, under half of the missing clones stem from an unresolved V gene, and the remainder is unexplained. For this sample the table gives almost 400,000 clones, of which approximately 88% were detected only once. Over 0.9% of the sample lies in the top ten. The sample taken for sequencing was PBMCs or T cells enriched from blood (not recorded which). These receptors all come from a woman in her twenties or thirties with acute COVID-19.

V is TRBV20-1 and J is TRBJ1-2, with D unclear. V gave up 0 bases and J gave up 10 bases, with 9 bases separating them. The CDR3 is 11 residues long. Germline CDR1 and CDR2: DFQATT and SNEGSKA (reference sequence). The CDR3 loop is CSARDNSLYTF. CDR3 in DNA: TGCAGTGCTAGAGATAACAGCCTCTACACCTTC.

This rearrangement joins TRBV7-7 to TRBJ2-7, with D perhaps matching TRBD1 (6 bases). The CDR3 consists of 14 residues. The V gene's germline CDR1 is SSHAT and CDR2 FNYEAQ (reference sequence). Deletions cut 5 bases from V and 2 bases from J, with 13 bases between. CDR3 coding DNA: TGTGCCAGCAGCCGATCACAGGGAGCCTACGAGCAGTACTTC. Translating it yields CASSRSQGAYEQYF.

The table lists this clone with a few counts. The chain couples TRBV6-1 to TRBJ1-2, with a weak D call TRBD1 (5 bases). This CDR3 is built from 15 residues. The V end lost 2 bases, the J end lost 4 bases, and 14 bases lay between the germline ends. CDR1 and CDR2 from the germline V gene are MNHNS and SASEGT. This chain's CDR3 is CASSEQVGGTYGYTF. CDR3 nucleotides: TGTGCCAGCAGTGAACAGGTCGGGGGAACCTATGGCTACACCTTC.

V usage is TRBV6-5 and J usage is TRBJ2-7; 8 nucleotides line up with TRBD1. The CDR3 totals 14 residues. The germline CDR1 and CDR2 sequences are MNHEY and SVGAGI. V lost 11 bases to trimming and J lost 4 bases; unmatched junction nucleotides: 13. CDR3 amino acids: CAAGRQGARYEQYF. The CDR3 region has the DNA TGTGCCGCGGGGCGCCAGGGGGCGAGGTACGAGCAGTACTTC.

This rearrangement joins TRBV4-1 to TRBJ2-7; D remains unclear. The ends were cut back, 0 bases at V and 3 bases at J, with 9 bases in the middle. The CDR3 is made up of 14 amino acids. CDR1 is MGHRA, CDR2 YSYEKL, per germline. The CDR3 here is CASSQEESSYEQYF. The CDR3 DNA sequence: TGCGCCAGCAGCCAAGAAGAAAGTAGCTACGAGCAGTACTTC.

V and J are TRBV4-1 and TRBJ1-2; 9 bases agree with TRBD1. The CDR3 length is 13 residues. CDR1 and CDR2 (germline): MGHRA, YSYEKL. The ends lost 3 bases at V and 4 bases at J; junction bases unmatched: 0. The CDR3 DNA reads TGCGCCAGCAGCCAGACAGGGGGCTATGGCTACACCTTC. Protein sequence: CASSQTGGYGYTF.

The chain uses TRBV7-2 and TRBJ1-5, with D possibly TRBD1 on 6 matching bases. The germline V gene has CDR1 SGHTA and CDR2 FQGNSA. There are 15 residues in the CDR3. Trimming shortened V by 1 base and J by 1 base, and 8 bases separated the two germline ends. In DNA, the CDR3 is TGTGCCAGCAGCTTAGATGGACAGAGCAATCAGCCCCAGCATTTT. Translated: CASSLDGQSNQPQHF.

This CDR3 is CASSSPDSPKDQPQHF. The DNA for the CDR3 is TGTGCCAGTAGTAGCCCCGACAGCCCAAAGGACCAGCCCCAGCATTTT. The V gene is TRBV19, the J gene TRBJ1-5; D perhaps matches TRBD1 (5 bases). The CDR3 totals 16 residues. Trimming left V 4 bases short and J 7 bases short, with 20 bases between. The germline CDR1 and CDR2 sequences are LNHDA and SQIVND (reference sequence).

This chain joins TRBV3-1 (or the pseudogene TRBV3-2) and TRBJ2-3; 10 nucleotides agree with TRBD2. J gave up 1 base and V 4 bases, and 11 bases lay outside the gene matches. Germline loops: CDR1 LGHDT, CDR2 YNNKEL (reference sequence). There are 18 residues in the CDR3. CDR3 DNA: TGTGCCAGCAGCCCCGTCCCCCCTCTAGCGGGGGGCACAGATACGCAGTATTTT. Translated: CASSPVPPLAGGTDTQYF.

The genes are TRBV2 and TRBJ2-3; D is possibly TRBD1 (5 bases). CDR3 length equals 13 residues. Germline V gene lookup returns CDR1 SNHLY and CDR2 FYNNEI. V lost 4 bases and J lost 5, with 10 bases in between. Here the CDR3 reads CASSGTDRDTQYF. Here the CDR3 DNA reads TGTGCCAGCAGTGGAACAGACAGAGATACGCAGTATTTT.

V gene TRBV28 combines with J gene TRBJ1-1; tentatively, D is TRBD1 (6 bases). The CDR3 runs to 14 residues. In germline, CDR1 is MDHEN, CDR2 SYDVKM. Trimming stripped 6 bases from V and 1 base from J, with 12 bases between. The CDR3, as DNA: TGTGCCAGCAGACCAGGACAGAGGAACACTGAAGCTTTCTTT. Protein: CASRPGQRNTEAFF.

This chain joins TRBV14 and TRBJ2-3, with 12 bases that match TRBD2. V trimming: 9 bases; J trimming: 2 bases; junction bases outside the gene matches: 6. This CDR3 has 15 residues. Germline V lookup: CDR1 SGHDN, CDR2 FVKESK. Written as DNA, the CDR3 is TGTGCCAGTAGGACTAGCGGGGCTCTCACAGATACGCAGTATTTT. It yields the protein CASRTSGALTDTQYF.

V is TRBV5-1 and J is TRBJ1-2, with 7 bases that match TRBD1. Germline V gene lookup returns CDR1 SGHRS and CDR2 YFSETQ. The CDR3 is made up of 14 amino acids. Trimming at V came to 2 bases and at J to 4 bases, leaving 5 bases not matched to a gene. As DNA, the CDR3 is TGCGCCAGCAGCTTAGAGGACAGGAGCTATGGCTACACCTTC. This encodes CASSLEDRSYGYTF. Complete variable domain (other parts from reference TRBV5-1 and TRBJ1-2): KAGVTQTPRYLIKTRGQQVTLSCSPISGHRSVSWYQQTPGQGLQFLFEYFSETQRNKGNFPGRFSGRQFSNSRSEMNVSTLELGDSALYLCASSLEDRSYGYTFGSGTRLTVV.

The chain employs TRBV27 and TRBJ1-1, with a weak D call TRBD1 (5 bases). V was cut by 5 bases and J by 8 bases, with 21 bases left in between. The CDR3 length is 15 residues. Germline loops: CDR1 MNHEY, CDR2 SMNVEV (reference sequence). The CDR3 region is CASSKEIQGLQEAFF. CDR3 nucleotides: TGTGCCAGCAGTAAGGAGATTCAGGGTCTCCAGGAAGCTTTCTTT.

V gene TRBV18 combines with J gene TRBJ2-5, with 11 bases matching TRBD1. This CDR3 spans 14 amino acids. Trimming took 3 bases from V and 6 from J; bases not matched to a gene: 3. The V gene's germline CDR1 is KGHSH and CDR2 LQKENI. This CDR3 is CASSPGQGGQTQYF. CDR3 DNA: TGTGCCAGCTCACCGGGACAGGGGGGACAGACCCAGTACTTC.

The DNA for the CDR3 is TGTGCCAGCAGTTCGAGAGCGACAGGGAATCAGCCCCAGCATTTT. The encoded protein is CASSSRATGNQPQHF. The chain links TRBV28 to TRBJ1-5; TRBD1 matches at 7 bases. Trimming took 4 bases from V and 4 from J; bases not matched to a gene: 7. Germline CDR1 and CDR2: MDHEN and SYDVKM. There are 15 residues in the CDR3.

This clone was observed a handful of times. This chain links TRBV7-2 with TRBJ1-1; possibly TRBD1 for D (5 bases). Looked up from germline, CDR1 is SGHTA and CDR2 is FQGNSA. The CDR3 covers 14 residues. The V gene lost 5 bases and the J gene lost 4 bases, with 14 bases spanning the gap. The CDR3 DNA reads TGTGCCAGCAGCCCAAGGAGGGGAGGCACTGAAGCTTTCTTT. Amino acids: CASSPRRGGTEAFF.

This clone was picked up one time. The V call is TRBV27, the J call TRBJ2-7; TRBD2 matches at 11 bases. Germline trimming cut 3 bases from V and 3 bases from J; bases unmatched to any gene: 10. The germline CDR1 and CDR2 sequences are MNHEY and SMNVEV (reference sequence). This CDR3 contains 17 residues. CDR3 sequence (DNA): TGTGCCAGCAGTTTGCCGCGCTCTAGCGGGGGGTTCTACGAGCAGTACTTC. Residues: CASSLPRSSGGFYEQYF.

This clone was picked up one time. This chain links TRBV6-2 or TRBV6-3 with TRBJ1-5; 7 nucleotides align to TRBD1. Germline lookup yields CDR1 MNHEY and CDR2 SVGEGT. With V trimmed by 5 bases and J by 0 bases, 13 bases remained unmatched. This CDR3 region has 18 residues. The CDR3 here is CASSLDRDLVHSNQPQHF. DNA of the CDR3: TGTGCCAGCAGTCTCGACAGGGACCTTGTCCATAGCAATCAGCCCCAGCATTTT.

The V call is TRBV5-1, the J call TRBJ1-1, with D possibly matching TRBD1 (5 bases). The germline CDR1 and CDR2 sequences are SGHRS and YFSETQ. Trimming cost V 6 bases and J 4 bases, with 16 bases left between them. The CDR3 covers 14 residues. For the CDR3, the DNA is TGCGCCAGCAACAGGCTCGGGCCCGGCACTGAAGCTTTCTTT. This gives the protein CASNRLGPGTEAFF. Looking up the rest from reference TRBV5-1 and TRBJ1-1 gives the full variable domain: KAGVTQTPRYLIKTRGQQVTLSCSPISGHRSVSWYQQTPGQGLQFLFEYFSETQRNKGNFPGRFSGRQFSNSRSEMNVSTLELGDSALYLCASNRLGPGTEAFFGQGTRLTVV.

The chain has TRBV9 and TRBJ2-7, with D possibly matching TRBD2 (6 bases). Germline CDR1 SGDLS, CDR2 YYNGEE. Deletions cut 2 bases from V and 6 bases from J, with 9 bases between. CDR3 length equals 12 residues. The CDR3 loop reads CASSVEGGEQYF. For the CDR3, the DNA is TGTGCCAGCAGCGTGGAGGGCGGCGAGCAGTACTTC.

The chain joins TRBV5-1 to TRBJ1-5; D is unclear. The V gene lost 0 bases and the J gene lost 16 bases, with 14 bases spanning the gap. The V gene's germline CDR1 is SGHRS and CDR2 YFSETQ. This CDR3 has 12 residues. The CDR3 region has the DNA TGCGCCAGCAGCTTGGTGGGCGTTGAGCCCCATTTT. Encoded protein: CASSLVGVEPHF.

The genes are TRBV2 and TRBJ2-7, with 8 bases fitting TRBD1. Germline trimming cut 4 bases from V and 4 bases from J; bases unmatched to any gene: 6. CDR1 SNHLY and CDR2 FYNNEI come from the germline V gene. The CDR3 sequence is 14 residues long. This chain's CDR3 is CASSVNRGKYEQYF. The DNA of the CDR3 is TGTGCCAGCAGTGTGAACAGGGGGAAGTACGAGCAGTACTTC.

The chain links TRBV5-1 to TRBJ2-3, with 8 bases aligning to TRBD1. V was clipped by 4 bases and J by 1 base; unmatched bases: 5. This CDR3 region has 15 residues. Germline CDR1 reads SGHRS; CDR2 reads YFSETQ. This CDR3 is CASSPQGAGTDTQYF. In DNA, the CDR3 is TGCGCCAGCAGCCCCCAGGGGGCGGGCACAGATACGCAGTATTTT.

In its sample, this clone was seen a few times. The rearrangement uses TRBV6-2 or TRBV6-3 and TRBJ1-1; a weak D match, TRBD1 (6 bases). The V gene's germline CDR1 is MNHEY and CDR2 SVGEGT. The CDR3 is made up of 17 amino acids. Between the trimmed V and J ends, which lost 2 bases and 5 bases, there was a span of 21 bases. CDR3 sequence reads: CASSYGAGVRLWTEAFF. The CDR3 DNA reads TGTGCCAGCAGTTACGGGGCAGGGGTTCGTTTGTGGACTGAAGCTTTCTTT.

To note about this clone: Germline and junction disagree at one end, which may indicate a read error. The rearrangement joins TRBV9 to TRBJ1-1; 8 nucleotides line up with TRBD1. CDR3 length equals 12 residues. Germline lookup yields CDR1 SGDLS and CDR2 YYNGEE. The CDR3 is CASSVGRDRPEF. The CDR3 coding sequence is TGTGCCAGCAGCGTAGGGAGGGACAGGCCCGAGTTT.

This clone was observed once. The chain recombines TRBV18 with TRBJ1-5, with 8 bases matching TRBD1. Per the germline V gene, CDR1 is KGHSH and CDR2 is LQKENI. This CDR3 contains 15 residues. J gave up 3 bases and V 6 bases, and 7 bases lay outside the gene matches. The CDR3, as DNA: TGTGCCAGCTCGAGGACAGGGAGCCTCAATCAGCCCCAGCATTTT. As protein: CASSRTGSLNQPQHF. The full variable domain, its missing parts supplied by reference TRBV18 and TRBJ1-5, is NAGVMQNPRHLVRRRGQEARLRCSPMKGHSHVYWYRQLPEEGLKFMVYLQKENIIDESGMPKERFSAEFPKEGPSILRIQQVVRGDSAAYFCASSRTGSLNQPQHFGDGTRLSIL.